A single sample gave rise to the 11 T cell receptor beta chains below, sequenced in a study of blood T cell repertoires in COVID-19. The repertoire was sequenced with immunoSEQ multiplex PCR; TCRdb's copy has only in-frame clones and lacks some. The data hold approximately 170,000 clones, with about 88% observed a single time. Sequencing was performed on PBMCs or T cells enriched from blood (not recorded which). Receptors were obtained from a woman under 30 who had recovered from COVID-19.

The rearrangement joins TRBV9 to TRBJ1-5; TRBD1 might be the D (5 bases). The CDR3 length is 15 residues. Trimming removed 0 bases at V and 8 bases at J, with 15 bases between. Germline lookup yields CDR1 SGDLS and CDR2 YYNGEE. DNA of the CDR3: TGTGCCAGCAGCGTAGCTCCTGGGGCTGAGGAGCCCCAGCATTTT. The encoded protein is CASSVAPGAEEPQHF.

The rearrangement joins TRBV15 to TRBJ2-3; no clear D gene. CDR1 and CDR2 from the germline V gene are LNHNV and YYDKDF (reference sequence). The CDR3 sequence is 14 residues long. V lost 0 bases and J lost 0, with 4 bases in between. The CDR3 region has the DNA TGTGCCACCAGCAGAGAGTCTAGCACAGATACGCAGTATTTT. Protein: CATSRESSTDTQYF.

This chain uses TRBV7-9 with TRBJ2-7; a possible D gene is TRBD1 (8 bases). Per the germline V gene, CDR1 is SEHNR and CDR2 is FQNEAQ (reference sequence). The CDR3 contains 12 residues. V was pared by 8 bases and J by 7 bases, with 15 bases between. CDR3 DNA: TGTGCCAGCCGCCTACAGGGGGGGGAGCAGTACTTC. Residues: CASRLQGGEQYF.

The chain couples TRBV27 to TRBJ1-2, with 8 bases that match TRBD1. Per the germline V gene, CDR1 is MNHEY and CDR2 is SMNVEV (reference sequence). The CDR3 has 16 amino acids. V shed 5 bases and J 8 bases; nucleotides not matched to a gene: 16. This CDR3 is CASSLPDRDRTAGYTF. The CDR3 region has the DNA TGTGCCAGCAGTCTACCGGACAGGGATCGGACGGCCGGCTACACCTTC.

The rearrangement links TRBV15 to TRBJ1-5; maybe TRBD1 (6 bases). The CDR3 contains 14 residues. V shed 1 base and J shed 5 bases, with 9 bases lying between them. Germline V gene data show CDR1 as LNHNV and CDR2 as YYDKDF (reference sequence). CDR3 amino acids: CATSRGTADQPQHF. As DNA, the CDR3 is TGTGCCACCAGCAGAGGGACAGCCGATCAGCCCCAGCATTTT. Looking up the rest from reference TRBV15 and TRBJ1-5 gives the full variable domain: DAMVIQNPRYQVTQFGKPVTLSCSQTLNHNVMYWYQQKSSQAPKLLFHYYDKDFNNEADTPDNFQSRRPNTSFCFLDIRSPGLGDTAMYLCATSRGTADQPQHFGDGTRLSIL.

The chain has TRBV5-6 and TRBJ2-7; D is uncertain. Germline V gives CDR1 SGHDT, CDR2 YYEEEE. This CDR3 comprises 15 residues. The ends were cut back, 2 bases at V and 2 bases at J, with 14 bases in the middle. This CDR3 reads CASSFSTFVTYEQYF. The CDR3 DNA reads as TGTGCCAGCAGCTTCTCGACTTTTGTAACCTACGAGCAGTACTTC. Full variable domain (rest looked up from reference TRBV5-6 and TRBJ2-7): DAGVTQSPTHLIKTRGQQVTLRCSPKSGHDTVSWYQQALGQGPQFIFQYYEEEERQRGNFPDRFSGHQFPNYSSELNVNALLLGDSALYLCASSFSTFVTYEQYFGPGTRLTVT.

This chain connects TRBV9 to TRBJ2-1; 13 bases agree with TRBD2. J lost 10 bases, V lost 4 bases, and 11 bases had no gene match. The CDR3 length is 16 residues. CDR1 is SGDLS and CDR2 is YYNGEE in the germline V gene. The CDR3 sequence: CASSIGGPGLAGEQFF. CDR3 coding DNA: TGTGCCAGCAGCATCGGGGGGCCGGGACTAGCGGGAGAGCAGTTCTTC.

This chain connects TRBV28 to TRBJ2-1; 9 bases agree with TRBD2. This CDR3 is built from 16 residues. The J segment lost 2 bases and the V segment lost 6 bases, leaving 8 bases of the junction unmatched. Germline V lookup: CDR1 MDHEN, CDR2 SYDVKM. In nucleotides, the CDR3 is TGTGCCAGCAGCAGCCCCGGGACTAGCACCTACAATGAGCAGTTCTTC. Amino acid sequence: CASSSPGTSTYNEQFF.

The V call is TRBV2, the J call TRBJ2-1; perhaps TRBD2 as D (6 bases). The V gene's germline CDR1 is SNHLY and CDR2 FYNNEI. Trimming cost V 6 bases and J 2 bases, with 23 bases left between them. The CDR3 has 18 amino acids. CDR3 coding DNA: TGTGCCAGCAGGGGGGGTTTGGTGGAGGACCGAACCTACAATGAGCAGTTCTTC. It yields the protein CASRGGLVEDRTYNEQFF.

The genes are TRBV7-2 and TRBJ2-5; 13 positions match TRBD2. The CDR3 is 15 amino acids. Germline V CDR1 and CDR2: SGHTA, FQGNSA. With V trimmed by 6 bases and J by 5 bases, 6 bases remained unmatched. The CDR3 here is CASRPTSGGFETQYF. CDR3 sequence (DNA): TGTGCCAGCAGGCCGACTAGCGGGGGGTTTGAGACCCAGTACTTC.

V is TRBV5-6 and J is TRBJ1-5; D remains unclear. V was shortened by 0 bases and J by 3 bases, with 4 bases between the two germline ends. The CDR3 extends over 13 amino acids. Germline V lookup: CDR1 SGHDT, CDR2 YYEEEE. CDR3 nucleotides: TGTGCCAGCAGCTTGGGGGCCAATCAGCCCCAGCATTTT. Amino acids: CASSLGANQPQHF.